The 9 T cell receptor beta chains in this list originate from one sample, sequenced in a study of T cell responses to AZD1222 COVID-19 vaccine. The data were produced by immunoSEQ multiplex PCR, yet TCRdb's version contains in-frame clones alone and is incomplete. The sample consists of 90,000 to 140,000 clones, approximately 89% of them appearing once. Sample: peripheral blood, taken 28 days after the second AZD1222 dose. These receptors originate from an adult who received the AZD1222 COVID-19 vaccine.

The genes are TRBV7-7 and TRBJ2-5, with 7 bases fitting TRBD1. V gave up 3 bases and J gave up 4 bases; unmatched junction bases: 5. CDR3 length: 14 amino acids. Germline V gene lookup returns CDR1 SSHAT and CDR2 FNYEAQ (reference sequence). In DNA, the CDR3 is TGTGCCAGCAGCTTGGGTTCAGGGGGAGAGACCCAGTACTTC. It encodes CASSLGSGGETQYF.

The chain links TRBV6-5 to TRBJ2-7; TRBD1 agrees at 8 bases. This CDR3 has 13 residues. Unmatched junction bases numbered 4, after V lost 6 bases and J lost 3 bases. The germline V gene encodes CDR1 MNHEY and CDR2 SVGAGI. Here the CDR3 DNA reads TGTGCCAGCAGACTAGGACAGGGCTACGAGCAGTACTTC. Its protein product is CASRLGQGYEQYF.

The CDR3 DNA is TGTGCCACCAGTGACCGCGGGAGTGGTAGGTGGAATGAGCAGTTCTTC. Protein product: CATSDRGSGRWNEQFF. The chain employs TRBV24-1 and TRBJ2-1; 7 positions match TRBD2. The J segment lost 7 bases and the V segment lost 4 bases, leaving 12 bases of the junction unmatched. Germline CDR1 is KGHDR and CDR2 is SFDVKD. The CDR3 contains 16 residues.

The gene calls are TRBV21-1 and TRBJ1-2; the table calls TRBD1, which could not be checked here. TRBV21-1 is recorded as a pseudogene. This CDR3 has 15 residues. CDR3 sequence: CASSPPRQGRGSYTF. Written as DNA, the CDR3 is TGTGCCAGCAGCCCCCCCCGACAGGGAAGAGGTAGCTACACCTTC.

The genes are TRBV20-1 and TRBJ1-2; D is uncertain. Trimming pared 3 bases from V and 6 bases from J, leaving 11 bases between. The CDR3 extends over 12 amino acids. Germline CDR1 is DFQATT and CDR2 is SNEGSKA (reference sequence). The CDR3 DNA sequence: TGCAGTGCTAGTCCCTCCGTGGATGGCTACACCTTC. Translating it yields CSASPSVDGYTF.

This clone has only a few counts. V and J are TRBV7-8 and TRBJ2-3; 11 bases match TRBD2. This CDR3 is built from 16 residues. CDR1 is SGHVS and CDR2 is FQNEAQ in the germline V gene. Trimming removed 4 bases from V and 0 bases from J; junction bases left unmatched: 3. The CDR3 nucleotides read TGTGCCAGCAGCTGGCGGACTAGCGGGAGCACAGATACGCAGTATTTT. It codes for CASSWRTSGSTDTQYF.

V gene TRBV7-2 combines with J gene TRBJ1-1; 7 nucleotides match TRBD1. The CDR3 has 14 amino acids. Germline CDR1 reads SGHTA; CDR2 reads FQGNSA. With V trimmed by 5 bases and J by 1 base, 4 bases remained unmatched. CDR3 sequence: CASSQGTENTEAFF. The CDR3 nucleotides read TGTGCCAGCAGCCAAGGGACAGAGAACACTGAAGCTTTCTTT.

The chain recombines TRBV9 with TRBJ2-1, with D perhaps TRBD1 (6 bases). V gave up 4 bases and J gave up 0 bases, with 11 bases separating them. Germline V lookup: CDR1 SGDLS, CDR2 YYNGEE. The CDR3 loop spans 15 amino acids. CDR3: CASSPRDTSYNEQFF. The CDR3 DNA sequence: TGTGCCAGCAGCCCTCGGGACACCTCCTACAATGAGCAGTTCTTC.

The chain joins TRBV11-2 to TRBJ1-4; D gene uncertain. The CDR3 consists of 15 residues. Germline CDR1 SGHAT, CDR2 FQNNGV. V was cut by 1 base and J by 8 bases, with 14 bases left in between. CDR3 sequence: CASSLVRSGAEKLFF. The CDR3 nucleotides are TGTGCCAGCAGCTTAGTGAGATCGGGCGCCGAAAAACTGTTTTTT.